A single TCR beta chain is shown here with its context. This sample was taken from a study of blood T cell repertoires in COVID-19. Study summary: Italy, Spain and the United States were the sources of the convalescent and acute COVID-19 samples. T cells, B-cell-depleted T cells, or PBMCs provided the cDNA or gDNA that served as material.

This table comes from immunoSEQ multiplex PCR, and its TCRdb copy is limited to in-frame clones, with some not included. The table lists around 150,000 clones, roughly 80% of them singletons, with around 9.5% in the top ten. V shed 0 bases, J shed 0 bases, and the junction held 9 bases outside the gene matches. Germline V CDR1 and CDR2: SGHDT, YYEEEE. CDR3 size: 18 residues. The sequenced sample consisted of peripheral blood. The TCR sequence derives from a woman between 50 and 59 years old with active or convalescent COVID-19. This chain uses TRBV5-6 with TRBJ1-3; 7 nucleotides align to TRBD1. For the CDR3, the DNA is TGTGCCAGCAGCTTGGCCCCACAGGGGACGGTCTCTGGAAACACCATATATTTT. Translated: CASSLAPQGTVSGNTIYF.